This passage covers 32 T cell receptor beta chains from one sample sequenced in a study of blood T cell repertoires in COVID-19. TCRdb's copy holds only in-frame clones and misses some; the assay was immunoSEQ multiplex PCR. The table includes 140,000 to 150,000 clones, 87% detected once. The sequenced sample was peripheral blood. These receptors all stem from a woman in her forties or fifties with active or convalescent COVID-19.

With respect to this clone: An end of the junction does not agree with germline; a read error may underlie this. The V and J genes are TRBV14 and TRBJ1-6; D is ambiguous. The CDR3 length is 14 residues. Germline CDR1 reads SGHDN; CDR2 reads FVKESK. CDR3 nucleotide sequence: TGTGCCAGCAGCCATTATAAAGTAGCCGCTCCTAAGGCCTTT. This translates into CASSHYKVAAPKAF.

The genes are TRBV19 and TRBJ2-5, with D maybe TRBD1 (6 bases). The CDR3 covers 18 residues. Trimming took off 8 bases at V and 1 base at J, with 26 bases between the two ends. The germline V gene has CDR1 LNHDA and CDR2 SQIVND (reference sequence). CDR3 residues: CASSYVEINREPQETQYF. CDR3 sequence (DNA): TGTGCCAGTTCCTATGTGGAGATCAACAGGGAACCCCAAGAGACCCAGTACTTC.

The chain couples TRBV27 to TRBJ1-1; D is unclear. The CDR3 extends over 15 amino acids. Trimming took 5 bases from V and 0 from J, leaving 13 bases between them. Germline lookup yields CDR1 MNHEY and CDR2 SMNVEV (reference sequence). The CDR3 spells CASSPRPRVNTEAFF. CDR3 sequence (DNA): TGTGCCAGCAGTCCCCGCCCGAGGGTGAACACTGAAGCTTTCTTT.

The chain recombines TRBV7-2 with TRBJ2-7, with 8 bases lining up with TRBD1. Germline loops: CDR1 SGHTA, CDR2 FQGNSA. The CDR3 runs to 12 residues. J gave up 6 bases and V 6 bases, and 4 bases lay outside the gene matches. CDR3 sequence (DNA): TGTGCCAGCAGAGGCAGGGGGCCCGAGCAGTACTTC. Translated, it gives CASRGRGPEQYF.

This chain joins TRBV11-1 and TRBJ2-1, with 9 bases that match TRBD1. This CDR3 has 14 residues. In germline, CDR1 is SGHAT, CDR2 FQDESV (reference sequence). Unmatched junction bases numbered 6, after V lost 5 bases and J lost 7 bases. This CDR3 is CASSLNRGRNEQFF. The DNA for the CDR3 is TGTGCCAGCAGCCTCAACAGGGGGCGAAATGAGCAGTTCTTC.

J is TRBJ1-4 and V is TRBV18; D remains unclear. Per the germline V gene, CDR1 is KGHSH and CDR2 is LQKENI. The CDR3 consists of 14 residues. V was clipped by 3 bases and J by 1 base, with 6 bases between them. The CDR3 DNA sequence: TGTGCCAGCTCACCCCGGGGAACTAATGAAAAACTGTTTTTT. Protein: CASSPRGTNEKLFF.

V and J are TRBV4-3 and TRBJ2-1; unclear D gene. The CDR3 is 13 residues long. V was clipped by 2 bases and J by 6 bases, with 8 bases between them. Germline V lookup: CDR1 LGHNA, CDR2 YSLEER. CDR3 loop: CASSQRHVNEQFF. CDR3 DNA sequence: TGCGCCAGCAGCCAAAGACATGTCAATGAGCAGTTCTTC.

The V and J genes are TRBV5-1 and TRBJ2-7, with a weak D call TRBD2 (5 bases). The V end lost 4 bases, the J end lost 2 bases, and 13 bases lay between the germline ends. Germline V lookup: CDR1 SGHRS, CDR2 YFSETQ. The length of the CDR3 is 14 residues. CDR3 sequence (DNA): TGCGCCAGCAGCATAGGAGGAGAGACCTACGAGCAGTACTTC. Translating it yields CASSIGGETYEQYF. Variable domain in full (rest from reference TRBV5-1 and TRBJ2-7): KAGVTQTPRYLIKTRGQQVTLSCSPISGHRSVSWYQQTPGQGLQFLFEYFSETQRNKGNFPGRFSGRQFSNSRSEMNVSTLELGDSALYLCASSIGGETYEQYFGPGTRLTVT.

CDR3 in amino acids: CASSLYPLAQSSYNEQFF. Written as DNA, the CDR3 is TGTGCCAGCAGCTTATATCCTCTAGCGCAGAGCTCCTACAATGAGCAGTTCTTC. The genes are TRBV7-2 and TRBJ2-1; D possibly corresponds to TRBD2 (6 bases). Trimming took off 2 bases at V and 0 bases at J, with 17 bases between the two ends. Germline V gene data show CDR1 as SGHTA and CDR2 as FQGNSA. The CDR3 is 18 residues long. The full variable domain, with the rest looked up from reference TRBV7-2 and TRBJ2-1, is GAGVSQSPSNKVTEKGKDVELRCDPISGHTALYWYRQSLGQGLEFLIYFQGNSAPDKSGLPSDRFSAERTGGSVSTLTIQRTQQEDSAVYLCASSLYPLAQSSYNEQFFGPGTRLTVL.

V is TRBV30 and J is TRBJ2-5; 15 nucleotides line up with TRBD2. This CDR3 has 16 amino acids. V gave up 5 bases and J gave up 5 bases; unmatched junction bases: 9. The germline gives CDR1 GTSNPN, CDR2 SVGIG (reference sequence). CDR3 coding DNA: TGTGCCTGGGGACCGGGACTAGCGGGGGGTTGGGAGACCCAGTACTTC. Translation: CAWGPGLAGGWETQYF. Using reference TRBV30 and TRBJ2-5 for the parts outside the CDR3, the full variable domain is SQTIHQWPATLVQPVGSPLSLECTVEGTSNPNLYWYRQAAGRGLQLLFYSVGIGQISSEVPQNLSASRPQDRQFILSSKKLLLSDSGFYLCAWGPGLAGGWETQYFGPGTRLLVL.

DNA for the CDR3: TGTGCCAGCAGCCAAGATCTGCAGGGTGCCTATGGCTACACCTTC. It yields the protein CASSQDLQGAYGYTF. The chain uses TRBV4-2 and TRBJ1-2, with a possible D match to TRBD1 (5 bases). Deletions cut 0 bases from V and 4 bases from J, with 12 bases between. Germline CDR1 is LGHNA and CDR2 is YNFKEQ. The CDR3 spans 15 residues.

The CDR3 sequence: CASSRDSNSNQPQHF. The CDR3 DNA is TGTGCCAGCAGTAGAGATTCTAATAGCAATCAGCCCCAGCATTTT. The V gene is TRBV2, the J gene TRBJ1-5; D not resolved. V shed 5 bases and J shed 0 bases, with 11 bases lying between them. This CDR3 has 15 residues. CDR1 and CDR2 from the germline V gene are SNHLY and FYNNEI.

CDR3 DNA sequence: TGTGCCAGTAGTATAAGTAGCGGGAGCCACAATGAGCAGTTCTTC. Translated: CASSISSGSHNEQFF. The V and J genes are TRBV19 and TRBJ2-1; 9 bases are a match to TRBD2. Trimming cost V 2 bases and J 5 bases; bases outside gene matches: 4. The CDR3 covers 15 residues. From germline, CDR1 is LNHDA and CDR2 SQIVND (reference sequence).

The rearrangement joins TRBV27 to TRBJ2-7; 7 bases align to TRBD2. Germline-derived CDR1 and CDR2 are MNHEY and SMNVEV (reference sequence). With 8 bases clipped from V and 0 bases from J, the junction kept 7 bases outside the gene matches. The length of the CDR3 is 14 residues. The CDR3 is CASGGVGNSYEQYF. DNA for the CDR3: TGTGCCAGCGGGGGGGTAGGGAACTCCTACGAGCAGTACTTC.

The CDR3 is CASSQGRASGNQPQHF. The DNA for the CDR3 is TGCGCCAGCAGCCAAGGGAGGGCCAGTGGAAATCAGCCCCAGCATTTT. This chain uses TRBV4-1 with TRBJ1-5; no clear D gene. The germline V gene has CDR1 MGHRA and CDR2 YSYEKL. Trimming removed 1 base at V and 4 bases at J, with 14 bases between. This CDR3 is 16 amino acids long.

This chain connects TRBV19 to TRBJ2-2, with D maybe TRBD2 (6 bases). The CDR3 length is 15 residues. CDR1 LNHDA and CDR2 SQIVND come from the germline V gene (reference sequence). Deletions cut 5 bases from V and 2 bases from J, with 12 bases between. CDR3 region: CASSQPGLNTGELFF. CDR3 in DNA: TGTGCCAGTAGTCAGCCGGGACTTAACACCGGGGAGCTGTTTTTT.

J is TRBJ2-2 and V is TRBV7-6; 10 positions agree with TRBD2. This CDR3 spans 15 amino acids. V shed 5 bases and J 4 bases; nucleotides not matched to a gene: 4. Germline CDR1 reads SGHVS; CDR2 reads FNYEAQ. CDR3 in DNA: TGTGCCAGCAGCCGGAGCGGGGGGGCCACCGGGGAGCTGTTTTTT. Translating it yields CASSRSGGATGELFF. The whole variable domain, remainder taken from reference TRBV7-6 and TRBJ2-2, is GAGVSQSPRYKVTKRGQDVALRCDPISGHVSLYWYRQALGQGPEFLTYFNYEAQQDKSGLPNDRFSAERPEGSISTLTIQRTEQRDSAMYRCASSRSGGATGELFFGEGSRLTVL.

CDR3 sequence: CASSQERLAGVGEQFF. CDR3 in DNA: TGTGCCAGCAGCCAAGAGAGGCTAGCGGGAGTGGGTGAGCAGTTCTTC. The chain has TRBV14 and TRBJ2-1; TRBD2 matches 10 bases. Unmatched junction bases numbered 8, after V lost 0 bases and J lost 9 bases. CDR1 is SGHDN, CDR2 FVKESK, per germline. This CDR3 spans 16 amino acids.

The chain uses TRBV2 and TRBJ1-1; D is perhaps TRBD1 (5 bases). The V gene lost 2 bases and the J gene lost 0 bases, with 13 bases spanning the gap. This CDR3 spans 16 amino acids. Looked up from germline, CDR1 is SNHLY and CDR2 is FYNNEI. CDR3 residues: CASSEQGEGMNTEAFF. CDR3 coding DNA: TGTGCCAGCAGTGAACAGGGCGAAGGAATGAACACTGAAGCTTTCTTT.

The CDR3 DNA reads TGTGCCAGCAGCCAGTTCGGACTAGCGGGAGACATCTCCTACGAGCAGTACTTC. Translated, it gives CASSQFGLAGDISYEQYF. The chain recombines TRBV4-2 with TRBJ2-7; 13 nucleotides match TRBD2. Germline CDR1 and CDR2: LGHNA and YNFKEQ. The V segment lost 3 bases and the J segment 0 bases; nucleotides outside the gene matches: 8. This CDR3 spans 18 amino acids.

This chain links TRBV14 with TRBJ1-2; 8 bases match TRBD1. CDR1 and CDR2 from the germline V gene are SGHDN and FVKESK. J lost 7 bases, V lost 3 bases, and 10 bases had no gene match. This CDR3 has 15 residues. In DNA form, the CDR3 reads TGTGCCAGCAGCCACCGGGACAGGCTTGTGGGTGGCTACACCTTC. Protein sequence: CASSHRDRLVGGYTF. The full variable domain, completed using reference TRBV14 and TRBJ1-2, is EAGVTQFPSHSVIEKGQTVTLRCDPISGHDNLYWYRRVMGKEIKFLLHFVKESKQDESGMPNNRFLAERTGGTYSTLKVQPAELEDSGVYFCASSHRDRLVGGYTFGSGTRLTVV.

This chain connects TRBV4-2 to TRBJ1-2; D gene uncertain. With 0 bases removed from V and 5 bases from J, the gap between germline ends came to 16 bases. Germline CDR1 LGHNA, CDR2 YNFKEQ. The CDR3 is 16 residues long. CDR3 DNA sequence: TGTGCCAGCAGCCAAGATCTTGCGGGTGGTGGGTATGGCTACACCTTC. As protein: CASSQDLAGGGYGYTF.

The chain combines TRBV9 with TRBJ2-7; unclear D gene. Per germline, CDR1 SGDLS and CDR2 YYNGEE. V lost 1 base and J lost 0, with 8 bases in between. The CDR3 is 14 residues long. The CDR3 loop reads CASSVRTNSYEQYF. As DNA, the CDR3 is TGTGCCAGCAGCGTACGAACTAACTCCTACGAGCAGTACTTC.

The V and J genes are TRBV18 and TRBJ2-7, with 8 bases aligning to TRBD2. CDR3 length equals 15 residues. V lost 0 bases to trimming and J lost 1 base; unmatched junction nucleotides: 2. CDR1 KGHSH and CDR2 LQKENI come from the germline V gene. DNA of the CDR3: TGTGCCAGCTCACCACCTAGCGGGAAATCCTACGAGCAGTACTTC. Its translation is CASSPPSGKSYEQYF.

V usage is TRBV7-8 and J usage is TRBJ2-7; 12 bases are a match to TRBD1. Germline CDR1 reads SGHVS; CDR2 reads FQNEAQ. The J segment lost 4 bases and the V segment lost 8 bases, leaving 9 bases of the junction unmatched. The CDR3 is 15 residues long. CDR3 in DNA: TGTGCCAGCGCCCACGGGACAGGGGGCGGGTACGAGCAGTACTTC. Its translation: CASAHGTGGGYEQYF.

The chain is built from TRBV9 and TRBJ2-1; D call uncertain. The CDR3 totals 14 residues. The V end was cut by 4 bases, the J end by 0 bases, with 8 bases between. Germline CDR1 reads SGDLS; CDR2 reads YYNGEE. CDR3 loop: CASSPHSSYNEQFF. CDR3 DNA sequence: TGTGCCAGCAGCCCTCACAGCTCCTACAATGAGCAGTTCTTC.

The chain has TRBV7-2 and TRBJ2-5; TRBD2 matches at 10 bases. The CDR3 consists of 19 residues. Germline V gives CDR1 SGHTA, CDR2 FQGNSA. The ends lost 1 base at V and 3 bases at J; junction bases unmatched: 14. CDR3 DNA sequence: TGTGCCAGCAGCTTAGGGTGGTATTCGGGGACTAGCGAAAAAGAGACCCAGTACTTC. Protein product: CASSLGWYSGTSEKETQYF.

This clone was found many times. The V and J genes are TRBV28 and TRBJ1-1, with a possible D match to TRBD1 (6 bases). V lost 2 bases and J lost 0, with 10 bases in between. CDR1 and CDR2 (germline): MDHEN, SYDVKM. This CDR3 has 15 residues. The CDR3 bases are TGTGCCAGCAGTTTACCAACAGGGTTGAACACTGAAGCTTTCTTT. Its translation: CASSLPTGLNTEAFF.

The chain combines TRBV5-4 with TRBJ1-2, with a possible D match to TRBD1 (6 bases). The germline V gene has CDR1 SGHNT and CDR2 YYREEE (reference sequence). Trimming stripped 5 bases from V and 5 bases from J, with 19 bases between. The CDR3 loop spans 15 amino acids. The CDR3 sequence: CASRAPDRMDYGYTF. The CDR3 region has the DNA TGTGCCAGCAGGGCCCCCGACAGGATGGATTATGGCTACACCTTC.

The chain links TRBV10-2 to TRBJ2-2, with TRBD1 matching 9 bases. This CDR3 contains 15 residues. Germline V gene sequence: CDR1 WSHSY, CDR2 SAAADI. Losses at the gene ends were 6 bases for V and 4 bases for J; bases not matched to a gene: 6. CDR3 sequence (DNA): TGCGCCAGCAGCCAAACAGGGGGCCTCACCGGGGAGCTGTTTTTT. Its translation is CASSQTGGLTGELFF.

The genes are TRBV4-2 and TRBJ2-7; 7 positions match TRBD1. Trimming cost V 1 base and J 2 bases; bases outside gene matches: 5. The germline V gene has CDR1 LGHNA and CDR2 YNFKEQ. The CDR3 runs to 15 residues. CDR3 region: CASSQARTGPYEQYF. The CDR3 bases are TGTGCCAGCAGCCAAGCCCGGACAGGCCCCTACGAGCAGTACTTC.

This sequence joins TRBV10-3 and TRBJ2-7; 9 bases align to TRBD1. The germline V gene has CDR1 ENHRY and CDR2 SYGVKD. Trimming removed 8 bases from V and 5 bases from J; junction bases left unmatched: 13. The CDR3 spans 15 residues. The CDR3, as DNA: TGTGCCATCCGGCCAGGACAGGGGCTGTCGGACGAGCAGTACTTC. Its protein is CAIRPGQGLSDEQYF.